The T cell receptor (beta chain) under discussion was sequenced for a study of blood T cell repertoires in COVID-19. On the study more broadly: In each case, the material was cDNA or gDNA derived from T cells, B-cell-depleted T cells, or PBMCs.

Profiling relied on immunoSEQ multiplex PCR, and the TCRdb table lists in-frame clones only, not all of them. Of more than 85,000 clones in the sample, nearly 90% were seen once. The clonotype comes from a human donor in a cohort sampled during active COVID-19. The specimen sequenced was peripheral blood.

The DNA for the CDR3 is TGTGCCAGCAGCCAAGAAGGTGCGGCAGGGGGCCTATATCGAAAACTGTTTTTT. Translating gives CASSQEGAAGGLYRKLFF. The chain combines TRBV4-2 with TRBJ1-4; 8 bases line up with TRBD1. Germline V CDR1 and CDR2: LGHNA, YNFKEQ. Germline trimming cut 0 bases from V and 10 bases from J; bases unmatched to any gene: 16. The CDR3 covers 18 residues.